The present T cell receptor beta chain was sequenced within a study of CD8 T cells in Susac syndrome. Germline assignment: CDR1 KGHSH and CDR2 LQKENI. J gave up 6 bases and V 5 bases, and 11 bases lay outside the gene matches. The length of the CDR3 is 15 residues. The patients who served as multiple sclerosis controls were treatment-naive and had stable or active relapsing-remitting disease that fulfilled the revised McDonald criteria. Isolation of CD8+ and CD4+ T cells was performed negatively, whereas enrichment of TEMRA cells was done by FACS. With random hexamers, reverse transcription was performed on about 0.45 to 1 ug of RNA. Across 54 Vbeta and 13 Jbeta, TCR beta CDR3 was amplified with immunoSEQ multiplex PCR. Each CDR3 protein gets one entry after TCRdb re-called the immunoSEQ multiplex PCR reads with MiXCR. The sample yields some 300,000 distinct CDR3 sequences, around 85% seen once.

The source material was CD8+ T cells from PBMCs. The receptor comes from a human donor with multiple sclerosis. This chain joins TRBV18 and TRBJ1-2; 8 bases are a match to TRBD1. The CDR3 coding sequence is TGTGCCAGCTCAAACGGACAGGGACCAGGGGATGGCTACACCTTC. This encodes CASSNGQGPGDGYTF.